These T cell receptor beta chains were read from a single sample in a study of cytomegalovirus exposure and HLA in healthy donors. Data came from immunoSEQ multiplex PCR; TCRdb stores just in-frame clones and leaves some out. The sample data list under 70,000 clones. Sequencing used PBMCs. The receptors here all came from a female donor in good health and CMV-seropositive. Both conserved end residues are part of each CDR3. Each record gives: D gene, J gene, V gene, CDR3 DNA, CDR3 protein. The D gene is left open where the match is weak.

. TRBJ1-1 TRBV4-1 TGCGCCAGCAGCCAAGACTTCCGGGTCATGAACACTGAAGCTTTCTTT CASSQDFRVMNTEAFF
. TRBJ2-7 TRBV15 TGTGCCACCAGCCCTAGGGATAGCGGAGGGGTGGACGAGCAGTACTTC CATSPRDSGGVDEQYF
. TRBJ1-1 TRBV6-5 TGTGCCAGCAGCCTCATGGGGGCTAACACTGAAGCTTTCTTT CASSLMGANTEAFF
TRBD2 TRBJ2-1 TRBV10-1 TGCGCCAGCAGTGGTCTAGCGGGAGAAAGAACTTATGAGCAGTTCTTC CASSGLAGERTYEQFF
. TRBJ1-2 TRBV28 TGTGCCAGCAGTTGGGCGCCGACTGGCTACACCTTC CASSWAPTGYTF
. TRBJ2-7 TRBV11-2 TGTGCCAGCAGCTCCTCACGCTTGAGCGAGCAGTACTTC CASSSSRLSEQYF
. TRBJ1-5 TRBV28 TGTGCCAGCAGTTTCGGACTCGGCCAGCCCCAGCATTTT CASSFGLGQPQHF
. TRBJ2-7 TRBV30 TGTGCCTGGAGTAGGGGTCTCCACGAGCAGTACTTC CAWSRGLHEQYF
TRBD1 TRBJ2-3 TRBV6-4 TGTGCCAGCAGAAAACAGGGGTCCTCCACAGATACGCAGTATTTT CASRKQGSSTDTQYF
. TRBJ1-1 TRBV5-1 TGCGCCAGATCCCGGGACACGACCGTGGGCACTGAAGCTTTCTTT CARSRDTTVGTEAFF
TRBD1 TRBJ1-3 TRBV30 TGTGCCTGGCGGCGGGGACGGACAGGGGAATTCGGAAACACCATATATTTT CAWRRGRTGEFGNTIYF
. TRBJ2-1 TRBV10-3 TGTGCCATCAGCGAGTCTGGGGTGGGAGACCGGTTAAATGAGCAGTTCTTC CAISESGVGDRLNEQFF
TRBD2 TRBJ2-7 TRBV5-5 TGTGCCAGCAGCTTCCTCCAGGGACTAGCGGGGGGAGGCGCCGAGCAGTACTTC CASSFLQGLAGGGAEQYF
TRBD2 TRBJ2-7 TRBV7-6 TGTGCCAGCAGCTTAAGCGGGGGGGGCTTTTACGAGCAGTACTTC CASSLSGGGFYEQYF
. TRBJ1-2 TRBV2 TGTGCCAGCACTCGGCAGGGCCCCTCCTATGGCTACACCTTC CASTRQGPSYGYTF
. TRBJ1-2 TRBV6-6 TGTGCCAGCTGTTTGGGGCCCGACTATGGCTACACCTTC CASCLGPDYGYTF
. TRBJ1-3 TRBV4-1 TGCGCCAGCAGACAGTCAGGAAACACCATATATTTT CASRQSGNTIYF
. TRBJ1-2 TRBV7-2 TGTGCCAGCAGCCTAACGGGGGTTGGGGGTGGCTACACCTTC CASSLTGVGGGYTF
. TRBJ1-3 TRBV28 TGTGCCAGCAGTTTACCCCAGGGGCCCGGAAACACCATATATTTT CASSLPQGPGNTIYF
. TRBJ1-1 TRBV28 TGTGCCAGCCAGAGGTTCAACACTGAAGCTTTCTTT CASQRFNTEAFF
TRBD1 TRBJ2-3 TRBV6-1 TGTGCCAGCAGTGGAGGACAGGGTGAGGCAGATACGCAGTATTTT CASSGGQGEADTQYF
. TRBJ1-1 TRBV28 TGTGCCAGCAGTTTGAGGACTGAAGCTTTCTTT CASSLRTEAFF